This T cell receptor (beta chain) comes out of a study of blood T cell repertoires in COVID-19. The table came from immunoSEQ multiplex PCR; TCRdb's copy has only in-frame clones and leaves some out. Of around 370,000 clones listed, more than 75% were seen once; the top ten hold roughly 3.5%. Per germline, CDR1 SEHNR and CDR2 FQNEAQ (reference sequence). This CDR3 contains 15 residues. V lost 5 bases and J lost 0, with 13 bases in between. This TCR was sampled from a woman between 18 and 29 years old who had recovered from COVID-19. The chain combines TRBV7-9 with TRBJ1-2; D might be TRBD1 (5 bases). The sequencing input was peripheral blood. The CDR3 sequence: CASSPSLQANYGYTF. The CDR3 region has the DNA TGTGCCAGCAGCCCCTCCCTACAGGCTAACTATGGCTACACCTTC.